Each of the 9 T cell receptor beta chains below was sequenced from the same sample in a study of response to subunit inactivated influenza vaccine. TCRdb re-called the RT-PCR reads with MiXCR, one entry per CDR3 protein. Among about 530,000 distinct CDR3 sequences listed, 12% were seen once. Material: PBMCs from blood, obtained on the day of vaccination. The origin of the receptors is a man aged 45 to 65 who received an inactivated influenza vaccine.

This clonotype was detected only a few times. The chain combines TRBV28 with TRBJ2-1, with no clear D. The CDR3 length is 14 residues. Germline V lookup: CDR1 MDHEN, CDR2 SYDVKM. Trimming shortened V by 6 bases and J by 0 bases, and 9 bases separated the two germline ends. CDR3 loop: CASRLKGSYNEQFF. The CDR3 nucleotides read TGTGCCAGCAGATTGAAAGGCTCCTACAATGAGCAGTTCTTC.

This clonotype was recorded a few times. The rearrangement uses TRBV18 and TRBJ1-1; D is undetermined. Per the germline V gene, CDR1 is KGHSH and CDR2 is LQKENI. Deletions cut 2 bases from V and 1 base from J, with 8 bases between. The CDR3 has 14 amino acids. The CDR3 sequence: CASSPVRTNTEAFF. The CDR3 nucleotides read TGTGCCAGCTCACCAGTCAGAACGAACACTGAAGCTTTCTTT.

This clonotype has more than one count but fewer than ten. J is TRBJ2-5 and V is TRBV20-1; D unresolved. Germline values: CDR1 DFQATT, CDR2 SNEGSKA (reference sequence). The CDR3 is 11 amino acids. V lost 8 bases to trimming and J lost 1 base, with 8 bases between them. CDR3 protein: CSIMSQETQYF. CDR3 nucleotide sequence: TGCAGTATCATGAGCCAAGAGACCCAGTACTTC.

Ten or more counts support this clonotype. The chain couples TRBV4-3 to TRBJ2-1; TRBD1 might be the D (5 bases). Germline V gene data show CDR1 as LGHNA and CDR2 as YSLEER. The V gene lost 2 bases and the J gene lost 7 bases, with 12 bases spanning the gap. The CDR3 is made up of 14 amino acids. For the CDR3, the DNA is TGCGCCAGCAGCCAACGAAGGGGTCGGAATGAGCAGTTCTTC. It is translated as CASSQRRGRNEQFF.

The chain recombines TRBV20-1 with TRBJ2-7; D is unclear. Per germline, CDR1 DFQATT and CDR2 SNEGSKA (reference sequence). V was pared by 5 bases and J by 3 bases, with 8 bases between. The CDR3 is made up of 11 amino acids. CDR3 sequence: CSASSLYEQYF. In DNA, the CDR3 is TGCAGTGCTTCCTCCCTCTACGAGCAGTACTTC.

J is TRBJ2-7 and V is TRBV30; 8 positions agree with TRBD1. Germline trimming cut 4 bases from V and 0 bases from J; bases unmatched to any gene: 8. Germline values: CDR1 GTSNPN, CDR2 SVGIG (reference sequence). CDR3 length equals 15 residues. The CDR3 spells CAWTAGTGHSYEQYF. The CDR3 nucleotides are TGTGCCTGGACCGCCGGGACAGGACACTCCTACGAGCAGTACTTC.

This clonotype was observed at least ten times. V and J are TRBV29-1 and TRBJ1-2, with a possible D match to TRBD1 (5 bases). V lost 3 bases, J lost 6 bases, and 11 bases lay in between. The germline V gene encodes CDR1 SQVTM and CDR2 ANQGSEA. The CDR3 has 12 residues. The CDR3 protein is CSVDRQGNGYTF. The CDR3 DNA is TGCAGCGTTGACCGGCAGGGAAATGGCTACACCTTC.

This clonotype was observed a handful of times. The CDR3 region is CASSQEWSSYNEQFF. The CDR3 bases are TGCGCCAGCAGCCAAGAATGGAGCTCCTACAATGAGCAGTTCTTC. V usage is TRBV4-3 and J usage is TRBJ2-1; D gene uncertain. This CDR3 is 15 amino acids long. Germline lookup yields CDR1 LGHNA and CDR2 YSLEER. Deletions cut 0 bases from V and 0 bases from J, with 6 bases between.

The rearrangement uses TRBV27 and TRBJ2-6, with 9 nucleotides matching TRBD1. The CDR3 is 18 residues long. With V trimmed by 5 bases and J by 0 bases, 8 bases remained unmatched. The germline V gene has CDR1 MNHEY and CDR2 SMNVEV (reference sequence). The CDR3 bases are TGTGCCAGCAGTCCCTGGACAGGGGCGAGCTCTGGGGCCAACGTCCTGACTTTC. Encoded protein: CASSPWTGASSGANVLTF.